The next 17 T cell receptor beta chains were all read from a single sample in a study of blood T cell repertoires in COVID-19. The table came from immunoSEQ multiplex PCR; TCRdb's copy has only in-frame clones and leaves some out. The repertoire includes 130,000 to 150,000 clones, 75% to 85% of them detected once, and about 4% sits in the top ten. Sequencing was carried out using peripheral blood. The receptors here all came from a man aged 65 to 85 who had recovered from COVID-19.

The J gene is TRBJ2-1, the V gene TRBV11-2; 7 nucleotides match TRBD2. V trimming: 2 bases; J trimming: 4 bases; junction bases outside the gene matches: 5. The CDR3 is 15 residues long. The germline V gene encodes CDR1 SGHAT and CDR2 FQNNGV. The DNA of the CDR3 is TGTGCCAGCAGCTTATCGACTAGCCAATACAATGAGCAGTTCTTC. Residues: CASSLSTSQYNEQFF.

The chain recombines TRBV6-1 with TRBJ1-1, with D hard to call. CDR3 length: 15 amino acids. Germline CDR1 reads MNHNS; CDR2 reads SASEGT. Trimming cost V 5 bases and J 0 bases, with 13 bases left between them. CDR3: CASSSHYSLNTEAFF. The CDR3 bases are TGTGCCAGCAGTAGTCACTACTCCCTGAACACTGAAGCTTTCTTT.

This clone was observed a handful of times. The chain combines TRBV5-1 with TRBJ2-7; tentatively, D is TRBD1 (5 bases). The CDR3 totals 13 residues. Germline-derived CDR1 and CDR2 are SGHRS and YFSETQ. V lost 3 bases and J 2 bases, leaving 9 bases between the germline ends. The CDR3 loop is CASSYGAAYEQYF. The CDR3 DNA sequence: TGCGCCAGCAGCTATGGGGCAGCCTACGAGCAGTACTTC.

This clone appeared a few times. In the same sample, other DNA sequences code for this CDR3. V and J are TRBV18 and TRBJ2-7; D is ambiguous. In germline, CDR1 is KGHSH, CDR2 LQKENI. V was shortened by 6 bases and J by 0 bases, with 9 bases between the two germline ends. The CDR3 spans 13 residues. Here the CDR3 DNA reads TGTGCCAGCTCTCCGACTGGCTCCTACGAGCAGTACTTC. Its translation is CASSPTGSYEQYF.

V and J are TRBV10-2 and TRBJ2-3; a possible D gene is TRBD2 (6 bases). V was shortened by 7 bases and J by 0 bases, with 14 bases between the two germline ends. Germline V gene data show CDR1 as WSHSY and CDR2 as SAAADI. The CDR3 is 15 amino acids. The CDR3 nucleotides read TGCGCCAGCACCCCCGGGGACTTTAGCACAGATACGCAGTATTTT. Amino acid sequence: CASTPGDFSTDTQYF.

The chain couples TRBV6-5 to TRBJ2-5, with D unresolved. V lost 5 bases to trimming and J lost 5 bases, with 9 bases between them. The CDR3 contains 12 residues. Per germline, CDR1 MNHEY and CDR2 SVGAGI. CDR3 nucleotide sequence: TGTGCCAGCAGTAAACTGAGGGAGACCCAGTACTTC. Translation: CASSKLRETQYF.

This chain links TRBV20-1 with TRBJ2-5; TRBD1 aligns across 7 bases. The CDR3 is made up of 13 amino acids. Germline V gene lookup returns CDR1 DFQATT and CDR2 SNEGSKA (reference sequence). Trimming at V came to 3 bases and at J to 5 bases, leaving 6 bases not matched to a gene. CDR3 sequence (DNA): TGCAGTGCTAGTAGACAGGGAGAGGAGACCCAGTACTTC. It encodes CSASRQGEETQYF.

The rearrangement links TRBV20-1 to TRBJ1-4, with D uncertain. This CDR3 is built from 13 residues. V gave up 3 bases and J gave up 5 bases, with 10 bases separating them. The germline V gene has CDR1 DFQATT and CDR2 SNEGSKA (reference sequence). The CDR3 loop is CSASRQTNEKLFF. Here the CDR3 DNA reads TGCAGTGCTAGTCGGCAGACAAATGAAAAACTGTTTTTT.

The chain has TRBV7-8 and TRBJ2-1; TRBD2 matches at 12 bases. The CDR3 contains 16 residues. The germline V gene has CDR1 SGHVS and CDR2 FQNEAQ. Unmatched junction bases numbered 6, after V lost 2 bases and J lost 7 bases. CDR3 loop: CASSLLAGGPLNEQFF. The CDR3 nucleotides are TGTGCCAGCAGCTTACTAGCGGGAGGGCCCTTGAATGAGCAGTTCTTC.

The V and J genes are TRBV5-1 and TRBJ1-1; no clear D. Trimming removed 0 bases at V and 1 base at J, with 7 bases between. CDR1 SGHRS and CDR2 YFSETQ come from the germline V gene. The CDR3 is 14 amino acids. CDR3 nucleotides: TGCGCCAGCAGCTTGGTTTCGGGGAACACTGAAGCTTTCTTT. This encodes CASSLVSGNTEAFF.

V gene TRBV5-4 combines with J gene TRBJ1-2; TRBD1 matches 12 bases. This CDR3 has 17 amino acids. From germline, CDR1 is SGHNT and CDR2 YYREEE (reference sequence). The J segment lost 7 bases and the V segment lost 5 bases, leaving 15 bases of the junction unmatched. The CDR3 nucleotides are TGTGCCAGCAGTCTTCGCTCCGGGACAGGGGGCGCGAGTGGCTACACCTTC. It is translated as CASSLRSGTGGASGYTF.

This rearrangement joins TRBV11-3 to TRBJ2-2; a possible D gene is TRBD2 (6 bases). Germline V gene data show CDR1 as SGHNT and CDR2 as YENEEA. The CDR3 has 20 amino acids. The V end lost 5 bases, the J end lost 3 bases, and 28 bases lay between the germline ends. Here the CDR3 reads CASSPTSGWRAGSDTGELFF. The CDR3 DNA follows: TGTGCCAGCAGCCCGACCAGTGGCTGGAGGGCCGGGTCCGACACCGGGGAGCTGTTTTTT. The full variable domain, with the rest looked up from reference TRBV11-3 and TRBJ2-2, is EAGVVQSPRYKIIEKKQPVAFWCNPISGHNTLYWYLQNLGQGPELLIRYENEEAVDDSQLPKDRFSAERLKGVDSTLKIQPAELGDSAVYLCASSPTSGWRAGSDTGELFFGEGSRLTVL.

The genes are TRBV6-2 or TRBV6-3 and TRBJ1-6; D gene ambiguous. With 0 bases removed from V and 0 bases from J, the gap between germline ends came to 15 bases. CDR3 size: 19 residues. Germline CDR1 is MNHEY and CDR2 is SVGEGT. Written as DNA, the CDR3 is TGTGCCAGCAGTTACTCGAGCCTCACAGAGATCTCCTATAATTCACCCCTCCACTTT. It specifies CASSYSSLTEISYNSPLHF.

This clone was counted only a few times. The chain employs TRBV6-5 and TRBJ1-1; D unclear. Trimming removed 2 bases from V and 1 base from J, with 8 bases in between. CDR1 and CDR2 from the germline V gene are MNHEY and SVGAGI. This CDR3 is 14 amino acids long. CDR3 sequence: CASSYDTTNTEAFF. In DNA, the CDR3 is TGTGCCAGCAGTTACGACACCACGAACACTGAAGCTTTCTTT.

The rearrangement uses TRBV4-3 and TRBJ1-1, with D maybe TRBD1 (6 bases). The CDR3 runs to 14 residues. Per germline, CDR1 LGHNA and CDR2 YSLEER. V was trimmed by 1 base and J by 6 bases, leaving 12 bases between them. The CDR3 sequence is CASSQVSRTAEAFF. In DNA form, the CDR3 reads TGCGCCAGCAGCCAAGTTTCTAGGACAGCTGAAGCTTTCTTT.

V usage is TRBV18 and J usage is TRBJ2-7, with D perhaps matching TRBD1 (6 bases). The CDR3 contains 16 residues. V was clipped by 6 bases and J by 1 base, with 19 bases between them. Germline CDR1 KGHSH, CDR2 LQKENI. The CDR3 DNA reads TGTGCCAGCTCCCTCGGACAGCCCTCAAATTCCTACGAGCAGTACTTC. Protein product: CASSLGQPSNSYEQYF.

The rearrangement joins TRBV10-3 to TRBJ1-5, with TRBD1 as a possible D gene (6 bases). CDR1 is ENHRY and CDR2 is SYGVKD in the germline V gene. Trimming took off 0 bases at V and 2 bases at J, with 17 bases between the two ends. CDR3 length: 18 amino acids. CDR3 coding DNA: TGTGCCATCAGTGAGTCGTGGCAGGGGATGTTGGGCAATCAGCCCCAGCATTTT. It yields the protein CAISESWQGMLGNQPQHF.